These 27 T cell receptor beta chains were sequenced from one sample in a study of blood T cell repertoires in COVID-19. The data were produced by immunoSEQ multiplex PCR, yet TCRdb's version contains in-frame clones alone and is incomplete. Of some 370,000 clones in the sample, approximately 87% are singletons; the top ten hold under 11%. Sequencing was carried out using peripheral blood. The receptors shown here come from a woman aged 25 to 39 with COVID-19, enrolled during active disease.

This chain connects TRBV6-5 to TRBJ1-3, with D tentatively TRBD1 (5 bases). The germline gives CDR1 MNHEY, CDR2 SVGAGI. This CDR3 has 13 amino acids. V was trimmed by 6 bases and J by 9 bases, leaving 15 bases between them. Here the CDR3 reads CASSTQGKGTIYF. For the CDR3, the DNA is TGTGCCAGCAGCACGCAGGGCAAGGGCACCATATATTTT.

The rearrangement joins TRBV21-1 to TRBJ1-1. TRBV21-1 is deemed a pseudogene. The length of the CDR3 is 12 residues. CDR3: CARDGGHTEAFF. The CDR3 DNA reads TGTGCCAGGGACGGGGGGCACACTGAAGCTTTCTTT.

The chain carries TRBV10-1 and TRBJ2-1; the match to TRBD2 covers 7 bases. The germline gives CDR1 WNHNN, CDR2 SYGVQD (reference sequence). This CDR3 is built from 14 residues. V was clipped by 8 bases and J by 5 bases; unmatched bases: 9. The CDR3 nucleotides are TGCGCCAGCGGTGGACTAGGGAACGACAATGAGCAGTTCTTC. Encoded protein: CASGGLGNDNEQFF.

The V and J genes are TRBV30 and TRBJ2-3; maybe TRBD2 (5 bases). V lost 6 bases and J lost 3, with 19 bases in between. The CDR3 is made up of 15 amino acids. From germline, CDR1 is GTSNPN and CDR2 SVGIG (reference sequence). This CDR3 reads CACYRGSLNTDTQYF. CDR3 coding DNA: TGTGCCTGCTACCGGGGATCCCTTAATACAGATACGCAGTATTTT.

J is TRBJ2-7 and V is TRBV6-1; 9 positions agree with TRBD2. The germline CDR1 and CDR2 sequences are MNHNS and SASEGT. This CDR3 has 16 residues. V dropped 4 bases and J dropped 0; count of bases not matched to a gene: 7. The CDR3 sequence: CASSAASGDLSYEQYF. The CDR3 DNA is TGTGCCAGCAGTGCGGCTAGCGGGGACCTCTCCTACGAGCAGTACTTC.

The CDR3, as DNA: TGTGCCTGGAGGGCAGGGAACTCTGGAAACACCATATATTTT. Translating gives CAWRAGNSGNTIYF. The rearrangement links TRBV30 to TRBJ1-3; tentatively, D is TRBD1 (5 bases). Germline V gene sequence: CDR1 GTSNPN, CDR2 SVGIG (reference sequence). The CDR3 is 14 residues long. V lost 3 bases and J lost 0, with 9 bases in between.

This clone appeared once. This chain uses TRBV2 with TRBJ1-6, with 7 bases aligning to TRBD1. This CDR3 comprises 14 residues. V shed 6 bases and J 9 bases; nucleotides not matched to a gene: 8. In germline, CDR1 is SNHLY, CDR2 FYNNEI. The CDR3 DNA sequence: TGTGCCAGCAGCCGACAGGGTCTGGTTTCACCCCTCCACTTT. Amino acid sequence: CASSRQGLVSPLHF.

The rearrangement links TRBV4-1 to TRBJ2-6; the match to TRBD1 covers 8 bases. J gave up 0 bases and V 0 bases, and 4 bases lay outside the gene matches. The CDR3 has 18 residues. Germline V gene data show CDR1 as MGHRA and CDR2 as YSYEKL. The CDR3 loop is CASSQDWTGSSGANVLTF. CDR3 coding DNA: TGCGCCAGCAGCCAAGACTGGACAGGGAGCTCTGGGGCCAACGTCCTGACTTTC.

The chain uses TRBV7-9 and TRBJ2-7; D might be TRBD2 (6 bases). CDR3 length: 15 amino acids. Trimming shortened V by 1 base and J by 3 bases, and 13 bases separated the two germline ends. Germline V CDR1 and CDR2: SEHNR, FQNEAQ (reference sequence). In nucleotides, the CDR3 is TGTGCCAGCAGCTTAGACGGGGGTCCACACTACGAGCAGTACTTC. The encoded protein is CASSLDGGPHYEQYF. The full variable domain, its missing parts supplied by reference TRBV7-9 and TRBJ2-7, is DTGVSQNPRHKITKRGQNVTFRCDPISEHNRLYWYRQTLGQGPEFLTYFQNEAQLEKSRLLSDRFSAERPKGSFSTLEIQRTEQGDSAMYLCASSLDGGPHYEQYFGPGTRLTVT.

This chain joins TRBV5-1 and TRBJ2-1, with 9 bases aligning to TRBD1. V lost 1 base to trimming and J lost 9 bases; unmatched junction nucleotides: 11. The CDR3 is 16 residues long. Germline V gene lookup returns CDR1 SGHRS and CDR2 YFSETQ. In DNA form, the CDR3 reads TGCGCCAGCAGCTTGTACCCGGGACAGGGCCCTAGTGAGCAGTTCTTC. Amino acids: CASSLYPGQGPSEQFF.

The rearrangement joins TRBV4-1 to TRBJ2-4; D is undetermined. V gave up 1 base and J gave up 0 bases, with 7 bases separating them. Germline V gives CDR1 MGHRA, CDR2 YSYEKL. The CDR3 is 15 residues long. CDR3 sequence reads: CASSQGVLAKNIQYF. The CDR3 DNA reads as TGCGCCAGCAGCCAAGGCGTCCTAGCCAAAAACATTCAGTACTTC.

The rearrangement links TRBV24-1 to TRBJ2-5; D might be TRBD2 (6 bases). Per germline, CDR1 KGHDR and CDR2 SFDVKD. The V end lost 4 bases, the J end lost 5 bases, and 13 bases lay between the germline ends. CDR3 length: 14 amino acids. DNA of the CDR3: TGTGCCACCAGTGAGAGGAGGGGCAGGGAGACCCAGTACTTC. As protein: CATSERRGRETQYF.

The CDR3 sequence is CASVQGDLNYNEQFF. CDR3 sequence (DNA): TGCGCCAGCGTCCAGGGGGACCTGAACTACAATGAGCAGTTCTTC. The chain has TRBV5-1 and TRBJ2-1; 7 positions match TRBD1. This CDR3 has 15 amino acids. Trimming at V came to 7 bases and at J to 3 bases, leaving 10 bases not matched to a gene. The germline V gene has CDR1 SGHRS and CDR2 YFSETQ.

The chain recombines TRBV29-1 with TRBJ2-1; 12 nucleotides agree with TRBD2. The germline V gene encodes CDR1 SQVTM and CDR2 ANQGSEA. CDR3 length: 14 residues. The junction had 7 bases not matched to a gene; V was cut back by 7 bases and J by 6 bases. The CDR3 region is CSEGRTSGTNEQFF. CDR3 DNA sequence: TGCAGCGAAGGACGGACTAGCGGGACCAATGAGCAGTTCTTC.

This clone was observed a single time. J is TRBJ2-3 and V is TRBV13, with TRBD2 matching over 13 bases. Germline lookup yields CDR1 PRHDT and CDR2 FYEKMQ (reference sequence). Trimming took 4 bases from V and 7 from J; bases not matched to a gene: 2. This CDR3 is built from 14 residues. The CDR3 sequence: CASSSGTSGNTQYF. The CDR3 DNA follows: TGTGCCAGCAGCTCCGGGACTAGCGGGAATACGCAGTATTTT.

The rearrangement links TRBV6-5 to TRBJ2-5; D gene unclear. Trimming took 6 bases from V and 1 from J, leaving 6 bases between them. The CDR3 covers 12 residues. Per the germline V gene, CDR1 is MNHEY and CDR2 is SVGAGI. The CDR3 bases are TGTGCCAGCAGAATCCGCCAAGAGACCCAGTACTTC. This gives the protein CASRIRQETQYF.

This clone was seen a few times. Written as DNA, the CDR3 is TGTGCCAGTAGTAGATCAGGGACAGATCTTCAGCCCCAGCATTTT. Translation gives CASSRSGTDLQPQHF. The chain employs TRBV19 and TRBJ1-5; 7 bases match TRBD1. CDR1 LNHDA and CDR2 SQIVND come from the germline V gene (reference sequence). This CDR3 comprises 15 residues. The junction had 9 bases not matched to a gene; V was cut back by 4 bases and J by 6 bases.

The rearrangement uses TRBV5-5 and TRBJ1-3; D is ambiguous. Between the trimmed V and J ends, which lost 0 bases and 0 bases, there was a span of 10 bases. The CDR3 is made up of 16 amino acids. Germline V gene lookup returns CDR1 SGHKS and CDR2 YYEKEE (reference sequence). The CDR3 spells CASSLEGLASGNTIYF. Written as DNA, the CDR3 is TGTGCCAGCAGCTTGGAGGGTCTAGCCTCTGGAAACACCATATATTTT.

V is TRBV28 and J is TRBJ2-3, with 8 positions matching TRBD2. CDR1 is MDHEN and CDR2 is SYDVKM in the germline V gene. The ends lost 9 bases at V and 0 bases at J; junction bases unmatched: 11. CDR3 length equals 16 residues. The CDR3 DNA reads as TGTGCCAGTTATGCGCGACTAGCGAGTAGCACAGATACGCAGTATTTT. Protein product: CASYARLASSTDTQYF.

The rearrangement uses TRBV5-1 and TRBJ2-1; TRBD1 matches at 7 bases. The ends lost 0 bases at V and 6 bases at J; junction bases unmatched: 6. CDR1 is SGHRS, CDR2 YFSETQ, per germline. This CDR3 is 15 amino acids long. The CDR3 loop reads CASSLDPGGRNEQFF. The DNA of the CDR3 is TGCGCCAGCAGCTTGGATCCAGGGGGTCGCAATGAGCAGTTCTTC.

The CDR3 sequence is CAWSGAGVSYNEQFF. CDR3 nucleotides: TGTGCCTGGAGTGGAGCGGGAGTATCCTACAATGAGCAGTTCTTC. The rearrangement joins TRBV30 to TRBJ2-1, with 8 bases that match TRBD2. The CDR3 is 15 amino acids. Germline trimming cut 1 base from V and 1 base from J; bases unmatched to any gene: 3. Germline V gene sequence: CDR1 GTSNPN, CDR2 SVGIG (reference sequence).

The rearrangement joins TRBV5-6 to TRBJ1-1; D possibly corresponds to TRBD1 (5 bases). V was pared by 0 bases and J by 4 bases, with 16 bases between. The CDR3 is 16 amino acids. Per the germline V gene, CDR1 is SGHDT and CDR2 is YYEEEE. In DNA form, the CDR3 reads TGTGCCAGCAGCTTGGACGGCAGGGCTTTGAGCACTGAAGCTTTCTTT. Translation: CASSLDGRALSTEAFF.

This chain joins TRBV30 and TRBJ2-7, with D possibly being TRBD1 (6 bases). Germline CDR1 GTSNPN, CDR2 SVGIG (reference sequence). The CDR3 is made up of 13 amino acids. V was shortened by 5 bases and J by 1 base, with 12 bases between the two germline ends. The CDR3 here is CAWSRDKSYEQYF. The CDR3 DNA sequence: TGTGCCTGGTCCCGGGACAAGTCCTACGAGCAGTACTTC.

V gene TRBV18 combines with J gene TRBJ2-2; 11 bases align to TRBD2. The CDR3 extends over 16 amino acids. V was clipped by 3 bases and J by 1 base; unmatched bases: 1. The germline gives CDR1 KGHSH, CDR2 LQKENI. CDR3 region: CASSPGTSGNTGELFF. The DNA of the CDR3 is TGTGCCAGCTCACCGGGGACTAGCGGGAACACCGGGGAGCTGTTTTTT. Supplemented by reference TRBV18 and TRBJ2-2, the full variable domain reads NAGVMQNPRHLVRRRGQEARLRCSPMKGHSHVYWYRQLPEEGLKFMVYLQKENIIDESGMPKERFSAEFPKEGPSILRIQQVVRGDSAAYFCASSPGTSGNTGELFFGEGSRLTVL.

The chain uses TRBV6-5 and TRBJ1-1; D uncertain. This CDR3 contains 15 residues. CDR1 is MNHEY, CDR2 SVGAGI, per germline. Trimming removed 4 bases from V and 5 bases from J, with 17 bases in between. The CDR3 DNA reads TGTGCCAGCAGTTCCACCCAGGTATCCAGGACTGAAGCTTTCTTT. It specifies CASSSTQVSRTEAFF.

The chain joins TRBV12-3 or TRBV12-4 to TRBJ2-5, with 7 bases lining up with TRBD1. CDR3 length: 13 amino acids. The trim removed 6 bases at V and 4 bases at J, leaving 5 bases unmatched. The CDR3 sequence: CASSFTGAETQYF. The CDR3 nucleotides are TGTGCCAGCAGCTTTACAGGGGCAGAGACCCAGTACTTC.

The V and J genes are TRBV7-2 and TRBJ2-5; 10 bases are a match to TRBD1. V gave up 0 bases and J gave up 5 bases; unmatched junction bases: 9. The CDR3 covers 17 residues. Germline lookup yields CDR1 SGHTA and CDR2 FQGNSA. CDR3 residues: CASSLALGTGDTETQYF. Written as DNA, the CDR3 is TGTGCCAGCAGCTTAGCGCTTGGGACAGGGGATACGGAGACCCAGTACTTC.